This T cell receptor (beta chain) derives from a study of patients and donors after allogeneic stem cell transplantation. TCRdb ran MiXCR on the RT-PCR reads and lists one entry per CDR3 protein. The sample holds approximately 220,000 distinct CDR3 sequences, 38% seen once. Sequenced sample: blood, either unsorted or a sorted T cell fraction (not recorded which). The clonotype comes from a human donor who was either an allogeneic HSCT recipient or a stem cell or donor lymphocyte infusion donor (not recorded which). It is not recorded whose cells these are; they may come from a transplant donor.

The CDR3 DNA is TGCGCCAGCAGCCACCACTTAGCGGGGGGCTACAATGAGCAGTTCTTC. Translation gives CASSHHLAGGYNEQFF. The V and J genes are TRBV5-1 and TRBJ2-1; 10 nucleotides agree with TRBD2. Germline V gene lookup returns CDR1 SGHRS and CDR2 YFSETQ. The CDR3 extends over 16 amino acids. Trimming removed 4 bases from V and 3 bases from J; junction bases left unmatched: 7.